This TCR beta chain originates from a study of cytomegalovirus exposure and HLA in healthy donors. With 60 Vbeta and 13 Jbeta primers, the PCR was carried out. Sequenced by immunoSEQ multiplex PCR; TCRdb stores in-frame clones only, minus some. The sample shows about 83,000 clones, 65% to 80% of them seen only once. This CDR3 has 17 amino acids. Germline trimming cut 0 bases from V and 0 bases from J; bases unmatched to any gene: 8. The germline V gene encodes CDR1 SGDLS and CDR2 YYNGEE. The specimen was PBMCs. The TCR originated in a man aged 55 to 70 in good health and CMV-seronegative. The chain is built from TRBV9 and TRBJ1-2; 7 nucleotides line up with TRBD1. The CDR3 loop reads CASSVDTGAVANYGYTF. DNA of the CDR3: TGTGCCAGCAGCGTAGATACAGGGGCCGTAGCTAACTATGGCTACACCTTC.